This T cell receptor beta chain was identified in a study of PD-L1 blockade in urothelial cancer. Overall study context: Atezolizumab at 1,200 mg intravenously every 3 weeks was started by patients at some point between 2014 and 2016. Reported median T cell count for blood samples was 130,000 to 150,000.

The CDR3 length is 13 residues. Trimming stripped 5 bases from V and 14 bases from J, with 19 bases between. Germline V gene sequence: CDR1 SGHTA, CDR2 FQGTGA. This clone was picked up one time. Generated by immunoSEQ multiplex PCR, the TCRdb table keeps only in-frame clones and is missing some. The sample holds 40,000 to 45,000 clones; roughly 80% are singletons and the top ten take roughly 15%. The time point denotes: peripheral blood 6 weeks after treatment start. The specimen was PBMCs, collected around atezolizumab (anti-PD-L1) treatment. The TCR comes from a man in his 60s with urothelial cancer. The chain employs TRBV7-3 and TRBJ2-1; TRBD1 is a possible D gene (6 bases). In nucleotides, the CDR3 is TGTGCCAGCAGCGACGCAGGGGTGGGTGGGGAGTTCTTC. Translated, it gives CASSDAGVGGEFF. The entire variable domain, with the rest obtained from reference TRBV7-3 and TRBJ2-1, is as follows: GAGVSQTPSNKVTEKGKYVELRCDPISGHTALYWYRQSLGQGPEFLIYFQGTGAADDSGLPNDRFFAVRPEGSVSTLKIQRTERGDSAVYLCASSDAGVGGEFFGPGTRLTVL.